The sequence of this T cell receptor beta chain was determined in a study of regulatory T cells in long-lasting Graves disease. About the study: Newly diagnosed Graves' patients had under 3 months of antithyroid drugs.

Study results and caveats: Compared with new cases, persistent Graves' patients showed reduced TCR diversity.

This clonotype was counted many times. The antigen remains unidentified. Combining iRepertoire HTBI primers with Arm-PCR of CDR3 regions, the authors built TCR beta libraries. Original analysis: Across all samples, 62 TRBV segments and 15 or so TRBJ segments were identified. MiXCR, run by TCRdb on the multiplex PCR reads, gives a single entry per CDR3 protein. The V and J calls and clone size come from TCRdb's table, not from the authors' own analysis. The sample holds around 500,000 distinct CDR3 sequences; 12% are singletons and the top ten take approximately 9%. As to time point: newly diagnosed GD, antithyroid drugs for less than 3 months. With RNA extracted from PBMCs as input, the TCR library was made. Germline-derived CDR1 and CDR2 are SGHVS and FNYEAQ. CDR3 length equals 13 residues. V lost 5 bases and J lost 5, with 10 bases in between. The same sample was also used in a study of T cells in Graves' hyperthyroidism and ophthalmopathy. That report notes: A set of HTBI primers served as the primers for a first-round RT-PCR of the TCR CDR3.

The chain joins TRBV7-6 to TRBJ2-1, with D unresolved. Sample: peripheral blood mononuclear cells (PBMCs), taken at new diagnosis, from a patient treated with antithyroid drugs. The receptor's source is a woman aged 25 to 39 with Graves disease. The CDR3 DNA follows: TGTGCCAGCAGCCCCTTTGCGGACAATGAGCAGTTCTTC. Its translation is CASSPFADNEQFF.